Listed below are T cell receptor beta chains from one sample, sequenced in a study of blood T cell repertoires in COVID-19. The repertoire was sequenced with immunoSEQ multiplex PCR; TCRdb's copy has only in-frame clones and lacks some. The table records roughly 300,000 clones, about nine tenths of them present only once. Sample: peripheral blood. Receptors were obtained from a woman aged 25 to 39 with COVID-19, enrolled during active disease. Both conserved end residues are part of each CDR3. A D gene is named only where the DNA matches it firmly.

d_call j_call v_call cdr3_aa
- TRBJ2-5 TRBV27 CASRPEGYQETQYF
TRBD2 TRBJ2-2 TRBV7-9 CASSLGGGADTGELFF
TRBD2 TRBJ2-3 TRBV27 CASSLILAGGQHTQYF
TRBD2 TRBJ2-7 TRBV7-9 CASTSLTSGAYEQYF
TRBD2 TRBJ2-3 TRBV4-2 CASSQDLAGGTDTQYF
TRBD2 TRBJ2-7 TRBV4-1 CASSQLPGLSLYEQYF
- TRBJ1-5 TRBV27 CASSLGGLQPQHF
- TRBJ1-2 TRBV6-5 CASSFSPPSVDGYTF
- TRBJ1-5 TRBV15 CATSRATGEINQPQHF
- TRBJ1-6 TRBV6-5 CAIRGSSYNSPLHF
TRBD1 TRBJ1-2 TRBV6-5 CASRLDREFVCGTF
TRBD1 TRBJ1-1 TRBV6-2/TRBV6-3 CASSWGDRDGTEAFF
- TRBJ2-7 TRBV20-1 CSARDTYEQYF
TRBD1 TRBJ2-7 TRBV7-9 CASSPLGTATYEQYF
- TRBJ2-7 TRBV7-6 CASSLDLGASGEQYF
- TRBJ2-1 TRBV6-5 CASSRGAGYNEQFF
- TRBJ1-1 TRBV7-9 CASSLSIGDTEAFF
- TRBJ2-7 TRBV18 CASSPPGGYEQYF
TRBD2 TRBJ2-3 TRBV14 CASSSSGGVSTDTQYF
- TRBJ2-1 TRBV4-1 CASSQGRRSSYNEQFF
- TRBJ2-5 TRBV20-1 CSASPGKVGEETQYF
TRBD2 TRBJ2-2 TRBV5-4 CASSFGTSGGTGELFF
TRBD1 TRBJ1-5 TRBV19 CASSFYQGQAFNQPQHF
- TRBJ1-4 TRBV3-1/TRBV3-2 CASSSTGIKEKLFF
- TRBJ1-2 TRBV2 CASRRTDSYGYTF
- TRBJ2-7 TRBV4-1 CASSTLSTYEQYF
TRBD1 TRBJ1-2 TRBV30 CAWTEGTGSYTF
- TRBJ2-7 TRBV9 CASSSMVLSGRLPRGEQYF
TRBD1 TRBJ2-7 TRBV5-1 CASTDRGAYEQYF
TRBD1 TRBJ2-3 TRBV24-1 CATSEKQGATQYF
- TRBJ1-2 TRBV30 CASFRTAYGYTF
- TRBJ1-6 TRBV29-1 CSVGTDYNSPLHF
TRBD1 TRBJ2-7 TRBV7-9 CASSLASTGGWEQYF
- TRBJ2-6 TRBV28 CASSLVRAGSSSGANVLTF
TRBD2 TRBJ2-1 TRBV2 CASSKGLAVKNNEQFF
TRBD1 TRBJ1-5 TRBV4-1 CASKRRQGPLGPQHF
- TRBJ1-2 TRBV19 CASSMGGYGYTF
TRBD1 TRBJ1-4 TRBV3-1/TRBV3-2 CASRLQGPNEKLFF
- TRBJ2-2 TRBV3-1/TRBV3-2 CASSPRGLAGELFF
- TRBJ1-1 TRBV7-9 CASSPLGQGAEAFF
- TRBJ2-7 TRBV28 CASSASRRANRYEQYF
TRBD1 TRBJ2-5 TRBV4-2 CASSQGQPLVGETQYF
- TRBJ2-7 TRBV20-1 CSASYSTAISYEQYF
- TRBJ1-6 TRBV6-5 CASSSFGGSVSPLHF
- TRBJ1-5 TRBV27 CASSLTGSQPQHF
TRBD2 TRBJ2-5 TRBV6-5 CASSYGEGFQETQYF
- TRBJ2-2 TRBV27 CASSPRQYTGELFF
TRBD2 TRBJ2-7 TRBV2 CASSPGEGNEQYF
- TRBJ1-2 TRBV5-1 CASSPNAGARSYGYTF
TRBD1 TRBJ1-1 TRBV2 CASRTGGWATEAFF